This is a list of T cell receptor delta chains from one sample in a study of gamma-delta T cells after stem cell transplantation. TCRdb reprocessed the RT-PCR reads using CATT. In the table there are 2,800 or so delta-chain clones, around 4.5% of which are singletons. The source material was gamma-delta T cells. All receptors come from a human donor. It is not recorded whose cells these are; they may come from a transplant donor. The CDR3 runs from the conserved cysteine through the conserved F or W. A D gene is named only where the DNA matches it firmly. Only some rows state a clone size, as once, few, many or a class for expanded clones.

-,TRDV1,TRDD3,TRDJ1,TGTGCTCTCCCTACTATTCCTACGTGGACTGGGGGACTCGATAAACTCATCTTT,CALPTIPTWTGGLDKLIF
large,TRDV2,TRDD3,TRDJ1,TGTGCCTGTGACACGGTCCAACTGGGGGATACCGATAAACTCATCTTT,CACDTVQLGDTDKLIF
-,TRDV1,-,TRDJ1,TGTGCTCTTGGACCCCCTTTGTCAAAAGGCCCATACTGGGACGATAAACTCATCTTT,CALGPPLSKGPYWDDKLIF
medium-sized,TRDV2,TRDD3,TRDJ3,TGTGCCTGTGACACCGTTATCCTGGGGGAGCACGCCTCCTGGGACACCCGACAGATGTTTTTC,CACDTVILGEHASWDTRQMFF
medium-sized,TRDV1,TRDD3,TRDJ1,TGTGCTCTTGGGCCCAGGATAGGGGCGATACTGGGGACATTTTTACCCTCGTACACCGATAAACTCATCTTT,CALGPRIGAILGTFLPSYTDKLIF
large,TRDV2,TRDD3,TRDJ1,TGTGCCTGTGACCCTCTGGGGGATACGCGTGGGAAAGGGATTTACACCGATAAACTCATCTTT,CACDPLGDTRGKGIYTDKLIF
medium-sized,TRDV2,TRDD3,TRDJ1,TGTGCCTGTGACCCCCTTTCTACTGGGGGATTACTCCTCACCGATAAACTCATCTTT,CACDPLSTGGLLLTDKLIF
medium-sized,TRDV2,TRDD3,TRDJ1,TGTGCCTGTGAAAGACTTCTAGTACTGGGGGATCGGAATTACACCGATAAACTCATCTTT,CACERLLVLGDRNYTDKLIF
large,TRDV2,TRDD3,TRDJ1,TGTGCCTGTAACCCCCTTACTGGGGGATACGACACCGATAAACTCATCTTT,CACNPLTGGYDTDKLIF
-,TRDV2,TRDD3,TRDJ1,TGTGCCTGTGACGCCGTACTGGGGGATACGCCTTTGTCCGATAAACTCATCTTT,CACDAVLGDTPLSDKLIF
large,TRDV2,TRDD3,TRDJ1,TGTGCCTGTGACACCGTCGGGGGGATACGCGGGGGATACACCGATAAACTCATCTTT,CACDTVGGIRGGYTDKLIF
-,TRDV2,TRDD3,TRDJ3,TGTGCCTGTGACACTGCCGGGGGGATAGACCGGGACACCCGACAGGTGTTTTTC,CACDTAGGIDRDTRQVFF
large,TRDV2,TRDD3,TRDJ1,TGTGCCTGTGACACCCTTACTGGGGGATACGCTCGCCCTGTCGATAAACTCATCTTT,CACDTLTGGYARPVDKLIF
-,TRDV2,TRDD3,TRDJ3,TGTGCCTGTGACACGATCACCACCCTGGGGGATACGCATGGCTCCTGGGACACCCGACAGATGTTTTTC,CACDTITTLGDTHGSWDTRQMFF
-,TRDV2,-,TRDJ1,TGTGCCTGTGACACCTTATTGGCTGGGGATGTGCTCGATAAACTCATCTTT,CACDTLLAGDVLDKLIF
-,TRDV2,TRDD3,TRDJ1,TGTGCCTGTGACGCCATACTGGGGGAAACGAGATTAACCGATAAACTCATCTTT,CACDAILGETRLTDKLIF
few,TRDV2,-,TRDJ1,TGTGCCTGTGACACTATCAGATCCGGATTATCGTACACCGATAAACTCATCTTT,CACDTIRSGLSYTDKLIF
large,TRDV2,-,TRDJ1,TGTGCCTGTGACACCGTGGTACTTACCGATAAACTCATCTTT,CACDTVVLTDKLIF
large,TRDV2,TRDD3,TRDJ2,TGTGCCTGTGACGGCCTTCCTCCGACATTACTGGGGGATACGGCTTTGACAGCACAACTCTTCTTT,CACDGLPPTLLGDTALTAQLFF
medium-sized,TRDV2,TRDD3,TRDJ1,TGTGCCTGTGACACGGTAACTACGGGGATACGGGTTGGTCAGGAACTCATCTTT,CACDTVTTGIRVGQELIF
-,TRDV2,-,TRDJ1,TGTGCCTGTGACATCCTTGCGGGCCCCTACACCGATAAACTCATCTTT,CACDILAGPYTDKLIF
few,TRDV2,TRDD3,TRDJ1,TGTGCCTGTGACACCGCTTCTCGTTGGGGGATCCGCACCGATAAACTCATCTTT,CACDTASRWGIRTDKLIF
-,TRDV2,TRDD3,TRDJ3,TGTGCCTGTGATCGACTGGGGGATACTCCCTCCTGGGACACCCGACAGATGTTTTTC,CACDRLGDTPSWDTRQMFF
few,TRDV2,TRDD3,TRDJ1,TGTGCCTGTGACGCCCTATCTACCGTACTGGGGGGACGGGCCGATAAACTCATCTTT,CACDALSTVLGGRADKLIF
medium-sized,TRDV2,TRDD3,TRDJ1,TGTGCCTGTGACGCTCTGGGGGATAAGGGTTACACCGATAAACTCATCTTT,CACDALGDKGYTDKLIF
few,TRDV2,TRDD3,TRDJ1,TGTGCCTGTGACACCCTCCTGGGGGACCCCTACACCGATAAACTCATCTTT,CACDTLLGDPYTDKLIF
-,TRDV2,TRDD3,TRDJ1,TGTGCCTGTGACACCTTAATGGGGGATATCACCGATAAACTCATCTTT,CACDTLMGDITDKLIF
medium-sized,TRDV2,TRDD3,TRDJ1,TGTGCCTGTGACGCCGTACTGGGGGAGGAACCCCCGTACACCGATAAACTCATCTTT,CACDAVLGEEPPYTDKLIF
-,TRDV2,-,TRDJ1,TGTGCCTGTGAGCGCGTGGGGGACACCGATAAACTCATCTTT,CACERVGDTDKLIF
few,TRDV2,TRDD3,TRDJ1,TGTGCCTGTGACCCGGTGTCGTGGGGGAGAACCGATAAACTCATCTTT,CACDPVSWGRTDKLIF
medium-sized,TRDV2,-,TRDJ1,TGTGCCTGTGACACTGTGGGATCTTTACAAGATAAACTCATCTTT,CACDTVGSLQDKLIF
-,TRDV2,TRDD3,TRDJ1,TGTGCCTGTGACACCGTAGGTTTGTCGGGGGATACGAGGTCCGATAAACTCATCTTT,CACDTVGLSGDTRSDKLIF
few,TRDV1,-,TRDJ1,TGTGCTCTTGGGGCTTTCCCTAGTTTGGGTTTAGATAAACTCATCTTT,CALGAFPSLGLDKLIF
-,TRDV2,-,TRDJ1,TGTGCCTGTGACACCGTAGGCGATACCGGTGGTTACACCGATAAACTCATCTTT,CACDTVGDTGGYTDKLIF
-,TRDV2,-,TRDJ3,TGTGCCTGTAATACCATGGAACTGGGAGAGGGCTCCTGGGACACCCGACAGATGTTTTTC,CACNTMELGEGSWDTRQMFF
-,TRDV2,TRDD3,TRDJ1,TGTGCCTGTGCCGAACTGGGGCATATAACGGCGAGCACCGATAAACTCATCTTT,CACAELGHITASTDKLIF
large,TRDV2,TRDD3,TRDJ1,TGTGCCTGTGACACCCTGTACTGGGGGACCCAGTACACCGATAAACTCATCTTT,CACDTLYWGTQYTDKLIF
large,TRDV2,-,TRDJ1,TGTGCCTGTGACACCTTGGGGGGGACACCGTACACCGATAAACTCATCTTT,CACDTLGGTPYTDKLIF
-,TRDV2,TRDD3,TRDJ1,TGTGCCTGTGACAACGCCTGGGGGGGTCTCAGGGTAACTAAACTCATCTTT,CACDNAWGGLRVTKLIF
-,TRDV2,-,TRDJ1,TGTGCCTGTGACACCGTGGGGGTTAGTACCGATAAACTCATCTTT,CACDTVGVSTDKLIF
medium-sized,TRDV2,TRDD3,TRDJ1,TGTGCCTGTGACTCGCTGGGGGATACGCGATTTGGTGCGGGCGATAAACTCATCTTT,CACDSLGDTRFGAGDKLIF
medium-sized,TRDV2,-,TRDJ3,TGTGCCTGTGACTCGACTGGGAATACCTGGGACACCCGACAGATGTTTTTC,CACDSTGNTWDTRQMFF
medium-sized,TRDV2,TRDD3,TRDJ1,TGTGCCTGTGCCGAGATTGTGCGACCTTTGGGGGATAAGTCCGATAAACTCATCTTT,CACAEIVRPLGDKSDKLIF
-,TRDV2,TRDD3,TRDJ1,TGTGCCTGTGACACCGTGGTACTGGGGGACCGGAAGCTCATCTTT,CACDTVVLGDRKLIF
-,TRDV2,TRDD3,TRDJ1,TGTGCCTGTGACTCCCTTGATACTGGGGGTAACTCTTACACCGATAAACTCATCTTT,CACDSLDTGGNSYTDKLIF
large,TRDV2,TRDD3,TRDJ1,TGTGCCTGTGACACATTGGGGGATACGATTAGCACCGATAAACTCATCTTT,CACDTLGDTISTDKLIF
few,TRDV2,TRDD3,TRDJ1,TGTGCCTGTGACACCATGGTGCTGGGGGCCACCGACACCGATAAACTCATCTTT,CACDTMVLGATDTDKLIF
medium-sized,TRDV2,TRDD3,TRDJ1,TGTGCCTGTGACACTACAATCCTTGGTGGGGGATCCCTCGGCGATAAACTCATCTTT,CACDTTILGGGSLGDKLIF
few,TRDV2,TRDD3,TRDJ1,TGTGCCTGTGACACTATAGAACTGGGGGATACCGATAAACTCATCTTT,CACDTIELGDTDKLIF
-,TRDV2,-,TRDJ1,TGTGCCTGTGACACTTGGGCCTCCCTCGGGAGTTCCGATAAACTCATCTTT,CACDTWASLGSSDKLIF
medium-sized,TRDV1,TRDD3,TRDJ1,TGTGCTCTTGGGGACGCACTTCCCTACTGGGGGATAAACTTCGGCGATAAACTCATCTTT,CALGDALPYWGINFGDKLIF
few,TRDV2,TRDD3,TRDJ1,TGTGCCTGTGACACCGTTGAAGTGGGGGATAGGAGGGGGAACACCGATAAACTCATCTTT,CACDTVEVGDRRGNTDKLIF
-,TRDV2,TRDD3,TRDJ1,TGTGCCTGTGACAAGTTGGGGGAGTACACCGATAAACTCATCTTT,CACDKLGEYTDKLIF
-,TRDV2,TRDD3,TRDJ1,TGTGCCTGTGGCACTACAATCCTTGGTGGGGGATCCCTCGGCGATAAACTCATCTTT,CACGTTILGGGSLGDKLIF